This is a list of T cell receptor beta chains from one sample in a study of OX40 agonist ivuxolimab in advanced cancers. Sequencing used immunoSEQ multiplex PCR; TCRdb keeps in-frame clones, though not all of them. The sample has tens of thousands of clones; more than 70% are singletons. The starting material was CD4+ or CD8+ T cells sorted from blood, obtained in a trial of the OX40 agonist ivuxolimab. These receptors originate from an adult with an advanced solid tumor such as melanoma, head and neck, liver or kidney cancer. The CDR3 runs from the conserved cysteine through the conserved F or W. The D gene is left open where the match is weak. Clone sizes are given selectively: once, few, many, or a class where the clone is expanded.

TRBJ2-7,TRBV19,-,-,TGTGCCAGTAGTAGGGGACCTCAAGGTTCCTACGAGCAGTACTTC,CASSRGPQGSYEQYF
TRBJ1-5,TRBV30,-,-,TGTGCCTGGAGTGTACAGGATAATCAGCCCCAGCATTTT,CAWSVQDNQPQHF
TRBJ2-7,TRBV28,-,-,TGTGCCAGCAGTTTATTTCCGGGTGCCTACGAGCAGTACTTC,CASSLFPGAYEQYF
TRBJ1-1,TRBV11-2,-,-,TGTGCCAGCAGCTTAGTCGGGGCATCCACTGAAGCTTTCTTT,CASSLVGASTEAFF
TRBJ2-5,TRBV4-1,-,TRBD1,TGCGCCAGCAGCCAAGACCCAGGGGGCCTAGGGACCCAGTACTTC,CASSQDPGGLGTQYF
TRBJ2-1,TRBV2,once,-,TGTGCCAGCAGTGAAGCTCCCAGTCCGTTGTCCTACAATGAGCAGTTCTTC,CASSEAPSPLSYNEQFF
TRBJ1-1,TRBV7-9,-,TRBD1,TGCGCCAGCAGTCATCCGGGACAGGGTCACACTGAAGCTTTCTTT,CASSHPGQGHTEAFF
TRBJ1-2,TRBV7-9,-,TRBD1,TGTGCCAGCCGTAAGGCAGGGGGCTCCGGGGGCTACACCTTC,CASRKAGGSGGYTF
TRBJ2-5,TRBV25-1,-,TRBD1,TGTGCCAGCAGTGAATTTCGGGGACAGGAGGAGACCCAGTACTTC,CASSEFRGQEETQYF
TRBJ2-7,TRBV9,-,-,TGTGCCAGCAGCGTAGAAGTAGCGTCCTACGAGCAGTACTTC,CASSVEVASYEQYF
TRBJ2-7,TRBV29-1,-,-,TGCAGCGTTGAAGGGCAGGAGTACGAGCAGTACTTC,CSVEGQEYEQYF
TRBJ1-3,TRBV6-5,-,-,TGTGCCAGCAGTCCAGCTGGCGGCTCTGGAAACACCATATATTTT,CASSPAGGSGNTIYF
TRBJ1-1,TRBV6-4,-,-,TGTGCCAGCAGCCTGGGACTGATGAACACTGAAGCTTTCTTT,CASSLGLMNTEAFF
TRBJ1-3,TRBV7-9,few,-,TGTGCCAGCAGCTTAGGGGAGAGCTCTGGAAACACCATATATTTT,CASSLGESSGNTIYF
TRBJ2-3,TRBV21-1,once,-,TGTGCCAGCTTTTCAGGGAGCACAGATACGCAGTATTTT,CASFSGSTDTQYF
TRBJ1-1,TRBV5-6,-,-,TGTGCCAGCAGCCCTAGGGTAGTAGCAAACACTGAAGCTTTCTTT,CASSPRVVANTEAFF
TRBJ2-3,TRBV4-3,-,-,TGCGCCAGCAGCCAAGACGGGGGAAGCACAGATACGCAGTATTTT,CASSQDGGSTDTQYF
TRBJ1-1,TRBV5-8,-,TRBD1,TGTGCCAGCACCAACTTACAGGGGCCCATGGGGGACACTGAAGCTTTCTTT,CASTNLQGPMGDTEAFF